Sequencing of this T cell receptor beta chain was carried out in a study of control samples from healthy donors and cancer patients. TCRdb keeps only in-frame clones here, not all; method: immunoSEQ multiplex PCR. The sample lists about 83,000 clones; 75% to 95% were seen once. This receptor was taken from a man between 50 and 59 years old in good health. Input material: blood.

The CDR3 here is CASSLRGRNTGELFF. CDR3 in DNA: TGTGCCAGCAGTTTAAGGGGGCGGAACACCGGGGAGCTGTTTTTT. The rearrangement joins TRBV27 to TRBJ2-2, with TRBD1 identical over 7 bases. The CDR3 consists of 15 residues. Germline values: CDR1 MNHEY, CDR2 SMNVEV (reference sequence). V shed 2 bases, J shed 1 base, and the junction held 1 base outside the gene matches.